This TCR beta chain was sequenced in a study of CD8+ T cells in alopecia areata. Sequencing relied on a cDNA template that was reverse transcribed from extracted RNA. Produced via immunoSEQ multiplex PCR; TCRdb's table is partial and in-frame only. Of 100,000 to 150,000 clones listed, 47% are singletons. Concerning this clone: Antigen unknown.

From germline, CDR1 is SGHAT and CDR2 FQNNGV. Unmatched junction bases numbered 7, after V lost 1 base and J lost 3 bases. This CDR3 is 16 amino acids long. Study-level findings and limits: Clonality in lesional scalp, especially alopecia totalis/universalis, exceeded that of normal scalp.

Collection of lesional scalp punch biopsies and peripheral blood was performed in alopecia areata patients. PBMC-derived CD4+ and CD8+ T cells were sorted. The chain employs TRBV11-2 and TRBJ2-7; 9 bases align to TRBD1. The sequence derives from a human donor with alopecia areata. The specimen sequenced was NKG2D-low CD8+ T cells sorted from blood. The CDR3 DNA is TGTGCCAGCAGCTTAGTTACCTCGGGACAGGGCTACGAGCAGTACTTC. Its protein is CASSLVTSGQGYEQYF.